Listed below are T cell receptor beta chains from one sample, sequenced in a study of human CD8 memory T cell subsets. For each CDR3 protein, TCRdb gives one entry from its re-call of the 5' RACE reads, without DNA. The repertoire table contains 4,500 to 5,500 distinct CDR3 sequences. The material sequenced was CD8+ T cells from PBMCs. These receptors were collected from a human donor in good health. The CDR3 runs from the conserved cysteine through the conserved F or W. Clone size is stated in some rows and not others, as once, few, many or a class when expanded.

CDR3: CASSLHGISYNEQFF; V: TRBV13; size: .; J: TRBJ2-1
CDR3: CASSVGQDYGYTF; V: TRBV9; size: .; J: TRBJ1-2
CDR3: CASSFSGRGPYEQYF; V: TRBV28; size: .; J: TRBJ2-7
CDR3: CASSLRRSQSLTGELFF; V: TRBV28; size: .; J: TRBJ2-2
CDR3: CASSLETGPDPNYGYTF; V: TRBV13; size: .; J: TRBJ1-2
CDR3: CATRQGREGPDTQYF; V: TRBV10-3; size: .; J: TRBJ2-3
CDR3: CASSPPGQGVYEQYF; V: TRBV18; size: .; J: TRBJ2-7
CDR3: CASSLESTGQETQYF; V: TRBV12-3/TRBV12-4; size: .; J: TRBJ2-5
CDR3: CASSTRLRKSSYEQYF; V: TRBV27; size: .; J: TRBJ2-7
CDR3: CASSFGTGHTEAFF; V: TRBV11-2; size: .; J: TRBJ1-1
CDR3: CASSPATSGTYEQYF; V: TRBV3-1; size: .; J: TRBJ2-7
CDR3: CASSLAGGNTEAFF; V: TRBV5-1; size: medium-sized; J: TRBJ1-1
CDR3: CASMSLGAREETQYF; V: TRBV2; size: .; J: TRBJ2-5
CDR3: CASSLGGGDNQPQHF; V: TRBV7-8; size: .; J: TRBJ1-5
CDR3: CATSRQKQGRDGYTF; V: TRBV15; size: .; J: TRBJ1-2
CDR3: CASWGSSGANVLTF; V: TRBV28; size: .; J: TRBJ2-6
CDR3: CASSSTGTGGSTGELFF; V: TRBV28; size: .; J: TRBJ2-2
CDR3: CASSFLAKAFF; V: TRBV12-3/TRBV12-4; size: medium-sized; J: TRBJ1-1
CDR3: CASSLTRNGYNEQFF; V: TRBV4-3; size: .; J: TRBJ2-1
CDR3: CASSEPLAGGPYEQFF; V: TRBV9; size: .; J: TRBJ2-1
CDR3: CASSPGGGGPEAFF; V: TRBV5-1; size: .; J: TRBJ1-1
CDR3: CASSLTEIGSNTEAFF; V: TRBV2; size: medium-sized; J: TRBJ1-1